Below are 7 T cell receptor beta chains sequenced from a single sample in a study of a mutant IDH1 vaccine in newly diagnosed glioma. Their target antigens are unknown. Assay used: immunoSEQ multiplex PCR; TCRdb lists only in-frame clones, some missing. The sample lists tens of thousands of clones, about 91% occurring once. Specified time point: week 5, during vaccination. Each vaccine dose was 300 ug of mutant IDH1 20-mer peptide, with topical imiquimod. This specimen consisted of PBMCs, obtained from a glioma patient whose treatment included an IDH1 peptide vaccine. Receptor source: a woman between 45 and 65 years old with glioma.

The genes are TRBV10-3 and TRBJ1-1; D not certain. Germline V gene sequence: CDR1 ENHRY, CDR2 SYGVKD. The V gene lost 2 bases and the J gene lost 1 base, with 14 bases spanning the gap. The CDR3 sequence is 16 residues long. The CDR3 sequence: CAISEGIGGKNTEAFF. The CDR3 DNA reads as TGTGCCATCAGTGAGGGGATTGGCGGAAAGAACACTGAAGCTTTCTTT.

The chain's CDR3 is CSVYRGLDPGDTGELFF. CDR3 in DNA: TGCAGCGTTTACAGGGGGTTGGACCCAGGGGACACCGGGGAGCTGTTTTTT. The gene calls are TRBV29-1 and TRBJ2-2, with 8 bases matching TRBD1. The CDR3 consists of 17 residues. The V and J ends lost 5 bases and 3 bases, in that order; junction bases with no gene match: 14. The germline V gene encodes CDR1 SQVTM and CDR2 ANQGSEA.

The rearrangement links TRBV18 to TRBJ2-7; D remains ambiguous. V lost 5 bases and J lost 5, with 19 bases in between. The CDR3 is 15 amino acids. Germline V CDR1 and CDR2: KGHSH, LQKENI. The CDR3 DNA is TGTGCCAGCTCAGCCGGGTCCCCAAAAGGCAACGAGCAGTACTTC. This gives the protein CASSAGSPKGNEQYF.

The V call is TRBV14, the J call TRBJ2-4; no firm D call. Trimming removed 0 bases from V and 6 bases from J, with 9 bases in between. CDR3 size: 14 residues. The V gene's germline CDR1 is SGHDN and CDR2 FVKESK. CDR3 in DNA: TGTGCCAGCAGCCAAGAAGCTGTGGTAAACATTCAGTACTTC. Amino acids: CASSQEAVVNIQYF.

This clone was detected once. The CDR3 nucleotides are TGTGCCAGCAGCCCAGGGGACAGCTACGAGCAGTACTTC. It encodes CASSPGDSYEQYF. J is TRBJ2-7 and V is TRBV7-9; TRBD1 matches at 7 bases. The V and J ends lost 5 bases and 3 bases, in that order; junction bases with no gene match: 4. The length of the CDR3 is 13 residues. Germline CDR1 SEHNR, CDR2 FQNEAQ (reference sequence).

The rearrangement joins TRBV27 to TRBJ2-3, with TRBD2 matching over 10 bases. CDR1 MNHEY and CDR2 SMNVEV come from the germline V gene (reference sequence). The CDR3 covers 15 residues. The V gene end was trimmed by 5 bases and the J gene end by 5 bases; junction bases not matched to a gene: 7. The CDR3 nucleotides read TGTGCCAGCAGTAGGCTAGCGGGAGACCAAGATACGCAGTATTTT. This codes for CASSRLAGDQDTQYF.

This chain connects TRBV19 to TRBJ1-5; 11 bases line up with TRBD1. From germline, CDR1 is LNHDA and CDR2 SQIVND (reference sequence). J gave up 4 bases and V 1 base, and 3 bases lay outside the gene matches. The CDR3 spans 16 residues. CDR3 bases: TGTGCCAGTAGTATAGGGACAGGGGGCAGAAATCAGCCCCAGCATTTT. It codes for CASSIGTGGRNQPQHF. Full variable domain (missing parts from reference TRBV19 and TRBJ1-5): DGGITQSPKYLFRKEGQNVTLSCEQNLNHDAMYWYRQDPGQGLRLIYYSQIVNDFQKGDIAEGYSVSREKKESFPLTVTSAQKNPTAFYLCASSIGTGGRNQPQHFGDGTRLSIL.